A selection of T cell receptor beta chains follows, all from one sample in a study of blood T cell repertoires in COVID-19. Generated by immunoSEQ multiplex PCR, the TCRdb table keeps only in-frame clones and is missing some. The profile covers around 95,000 clones, with around nine tenths appearing a single time and roughly 4.7% taken by the ten largest. Sequencing was done on a sample of peripheral blood. Receptors were obtained from a human donor in a cohort sampled during active COVID-19. The CDR3 runs from the conserved cysteine through the conserved F or W. Fields, in order: D gene, J gene, clone size, V gene, CDR3 protein, CDR3 DNA. A D gene is named only where the DNA matches it firmly. Some rows mark clone size as missing; the rest say once, few, many or name a class of expanded clone.

>NA|TRBJ2-5|NA|TRBV5-1
CASSPATSPGETQYF
TGCGCCAGCAGCCCAGCCACTAGCCCGGGGGAGACCCAGTACTTC
>NA|TRBJ2-1|NA|TRBV29-1
CSVEGRGRNEQFF
TGCAGCGTTGAAGGTAGGGGTCGCAATGAGCAGTTCTTC
>TRBD1|TRBJ1-2|NA|TRBV5-6
CASSEGQGVGYGYTF
TGTGCCAGCAGCGAAGGACAGGGGGTGGGCTATGGCTACACCTTC
>NA|TRBJ2-2|NA|TRBV5-5
CASSLISGQGTGELFF
TGTGCCAGCAGCCTCATTAGCGGGCAGGGGACCGGGGAGCTGTTTTTT
>TRBD1|TRBJ1-2|NA|TRBV4-3
CASSQVQGDYGYTF
TGCGCCAGCAGCCAAGTACAGGGGGACTATGGCTACACCTTC
>TRBD1|TRBJ1-5|once|TRBV6-5
CASSYGQGTPQHF
TGTGCCAGCAGTTACGGACAGGGGACGCCCCAGCATTTT
>NA|TRBJ2-2|NA|TRBV6-5
CATLRPGLNTGELFF
TGTGCCACCCTGCGCCCGGGTCTGAACACCGGGGAGCTGTTTTTT
>NA|TRBJ2-2|NA|TRBV11-2
CASSLVEGSGELFF
TGTGCCAGCAGCTTAGTGGAGGGGAGCGGGGAGCTGTTTTTT
>TRBD2|TRBJ2-1|NA|TRBV28
CASSPLAGVHNEQFF
TGTGCCAGCAGTCCCCTAGCGGGAGTACACAATGAGCAGTTCTTC
>NA|TRBJ2-2|NA|TRBV10-2
CASSVTRGNTGELFF
TGCGCCAGCAGTGTTACCAGGGGAAACACCGGGGAGCTGTTTTTT
>TRBD2|TRBJ2-3|NA|TRBV19
CASILTSGSTDTQYF
TGTGCCAGTATCCTGACTAGCGGAAGCACAGATACGCAGTATTTT
>NA|TRBJ2-1|once|TRBV19
CASSIVPTSNEQFF
TGTGCCAGTAGTATAGTGCCGACTTCAAATGAGCAGTTCTTC
>TRBD2|TRBJ2-1|NA|TRBV6-6
CASSRREGTSGRNEQFF
TGTGCCAGCAGCCGACGCGAAGGGACTAGCGGGAGAAATGAGCAGTTCTTC
>NA|TRBJ2-1|NA|TRBV11-2
CASRNIRYNEQFF
TGTGCCAGCAGAAACATCCGCTACAATGAGCAGTTCTTC
>NA|TRBJ2-6|NA|TRBV30
CAWDRFGANVLTF
TGTGCCTGGGACAGATTCGGGGCCAACGTCCTGACTTTC
>TRBD2|TRBJ2-7|NA|TRBV3-1/TRBV3-2
CASSPLAGEQYF
TGTGCCAGCAGCCCCCTAGCGGGAGAGCAGTACTTC
>NA|TRBJ2-3|NA|TRBV12-3/TRBV12-4
CASSSGGTDTQYF
TGTGCCAGCAGCTCGGGAGGCACAGATACGCAGTATTTT
>NA|TRBJ1-6|NA|TRBV20-1
CSASGTRVSSPLHF
TGCAGTGCTAGTGGGACAAGAGTGTCATCACCCCTCCACTTT
>NA|TRBJ2-3|NA|TRBV5-1
CASSLDRDTQYF
TGCGCCAGCAGCTTGGACAGAGATACGCAGTATTTT
>TRBD1|TRBJ2-1|NA|TRBV27
CASSPGTGGMVNEQFF
TGTGCCAGCAGTCCCGGGACAGGGGGCATGGTCAATGAGCAGTTCTTC
>TRBD1|TRBJ2-2|NA|TRBV5-1
CASSFDEQGARFTGELFF
TGCGCCAGCAGCTTTGATGAACAGGGGGCGAGGTTCACCGGGGAGCTGTTTTTT
>NA|TRBJ1-1|NA|TRBV2
CASSEWANTEAFF
TGTGCCAGCAGTGAATGGGCTAACACTGAAGCTTTCTTT
>TRBD2|TRBJ2-5|NA|TRBV6-5
CASSSPTSGREETQYF
TGTGCCAGCAGTTCACCGACTAGCGGGCGAGAAGAGACCCAGTACTTC
>NA|TRBJ2-7|few|TRBV7-2
CASSLATTGYEQYF
TGTGCCAGCAGCTTAGCCACGACAGGTTACGAGCAGTACTTC
>TRBD1|TRBJ2-7|NA|TRBV28
CASSYRDSRDF
TGTGCCAGCAGTTACCGGGACAGCCGGGACTTC
>NA|TRBJ2-1|NA|TRBV5-4
CASLSTSTPYNEQFF
TGTGCCAGCCTTAGTACCTCGACTCCTTACAATGAGCAGTTCTTC
>TRBD1|TRBJ1-3|few|TRBV7-9
CASSSQQGYTIYF
TGTGCCAGCAGCTCCCAACAGGGGTACACCATATATTTT
>NA|TRBJ1-1|NA|TRBV19
CASSTGLKTEAFF
TGTGCCAGTAGTACAGGACTCAAGACGGAAGCTTTCTTT
>NA|TRBJ1-1|NA|TRBV19
CASSRETGGAFF
TGTGCCAGTAGTAGGGAGACAGGTGGAGCTTTCTTT
>TRBD1|TRBJ1-1|NA|TRBV5-4
CASSLAGTGEVTEAFF
TGTGCCAGCAGCTTGGCCGGGACAGGGGAGGTCACTGAAGCTTTCTTT
>NA|TRBJ2-7|once|TRBV5-1
CASSLQGESYEQYF
TGCGCCAGCAGCTTGCAGGGCGAGAGCTACGAGCAGTACTTC
>NA|TRBJ2-7|NA|TRBV28
CASTLTQGGTYEQYF
TGTGCCAGCACCCTCACCCAGGGGGGAACCTACGAGCAGTACTTC
>TRBD1|TRBJ1-1|NA|TRBV5-4
CASSLETGRNTEAFF
TGTGCCAGCAGCTTGGAGACAGGGAGGAACACTGAAGCTTTCTTT
>NA|TRBJ1-4|NA|TRBV28
CASSLTQYEKLFF
TGTGCCAGCAGTTTAACTCAATATGAAAAACTGTTTTTT
>TRBD1|TRBJ2-6|NA|TRBV6-4
CACNPRDRGNSGANVLTF
TGTGCCTGTAACCCTCGAGACAGGGGAAATAGTGGGGCCAACGTCCTGACTTTC
>TRBD1|TRBJ2-1|NA|TRBV5-4
CASIETGNHNEQFF
TGTGCCAGCATAGAGACAGGGAACCACAATGAGCAGTTCTTC
>NA|TRBJ2-2|NA|TRBV11-3
CASSPFSTGELFF
TGTGCCAGCAGCCCCTTCAGCACCGGGGAGCTGTTTTTT
>NA|TRBJ2-1|NA|TRBV19
CASSATGTNYNEQFF
TGTGCCAGTAGTGCAACCGGGACAAATTACAATGAGCAGTTCTTC
>NA|TRBJ1-3|NA|TRBV2
CASSEEGLAGNTIYF
TGTGCCAGCAGCGAGGAAGGTCTGGCTGGAAACACCATATATTTT
>TRBD1|TRBJ2-2|NA|TRBV7-3
CASSLSRDRAGELFF
TGTGCCAGCAGCTTAAGCCGGGACAGGGCCGGGGAGCTGTTTTTT
>NA|TRBJ1-5|NA|TRBV19
CASSISPGYSNQPQHF
TGTGCCAGTAGTATCTCGCCAGGGTATAGCAATCAGCCCCAGCATTTT
>NA|TRBJ2-7|NA|TRBV6-2/TRBV6-3
CASSPQLGPGEQYF
TGTGCCAGCAGTCCGCAACTTGGCCCGGGGGAGCAGTACTTC
>NA|TRBJ1-2|NA|TRBV18
CASSPRTGNYGYTF
TGTGCCAGCTCACCAAGGACGGGGAACTATGGCTACACCTTC
>NA|TRBJ2-7|NA|TRBV2
CASSEPRGGPIDYEQYF
TGTGCCAGCAGTGAACCCCGTGGAGGGCCAATAGACTACGAGCAGTACTTC
>NA|TRBJ1-6|NA|TRBV6-1
CASSEKTGTWNSPLHF
TGTGCCAGCAGTGAAAAGACAGGTACATGGAATTCACCCCTCCACTTT
>TRBD1|TRBJ2-1|NA|TRBV10-3
CAISESFLRTGNYNEQFF
TGTGCCATCAGTGAGTCGTTCCTACGGACAGGGAATTACAATGAGCAGTTCTTC
>NA|TRBJ1-2|NA|TRBV4-3
CASSQGGGARGYTF
TGCGCCAGCAGCCAAGGAGGGGGGGCGCGTGGCTACACCTTC
>NA|TRBJ2-3|NA|TRBV21-1
CASSKAPGLGTDTQYF
TGTGCCAGCAGCAAAGCTCCGGGACTTGGCACAGATACGCAGTATTTT
>TRBD2|TRBJ2-7|NA|TRBV7-2
CASSLGGGVSHYEQYF
TGTGCCAGCAGCTTAGGGGGAGGGGTAAGCCACTACGAGCAGTACTTC
>TRBD1|TRBJ1-2|NA|TRBV7-9
CASSLARQGGDGYTF
TGTGCCAGCAGCTTAGCACGGCAGGGGGGAGATGGCTACACCTTC
>NA|TRBJ2-7|NA|TRBV18
CASSPVAYEQYF
TGTGCCAGCTCACCAGTCGCCTACGAGCAGTACTTC
>NA|TRBJ2-7|NA|TRBV9
CASSVGSRQSHEQYF
TGTGCCAGCAGCGTAGGGTCCCGACAGTCCCACGAGCAGTACTTC
>NA|TRBJ2-2|NA|TRBV4-2
CASSHGTGFPGELFF
TGTGCCAGCAGCCACGGAACAGGGTTCCCCGGGGAGCTGTTTTTT